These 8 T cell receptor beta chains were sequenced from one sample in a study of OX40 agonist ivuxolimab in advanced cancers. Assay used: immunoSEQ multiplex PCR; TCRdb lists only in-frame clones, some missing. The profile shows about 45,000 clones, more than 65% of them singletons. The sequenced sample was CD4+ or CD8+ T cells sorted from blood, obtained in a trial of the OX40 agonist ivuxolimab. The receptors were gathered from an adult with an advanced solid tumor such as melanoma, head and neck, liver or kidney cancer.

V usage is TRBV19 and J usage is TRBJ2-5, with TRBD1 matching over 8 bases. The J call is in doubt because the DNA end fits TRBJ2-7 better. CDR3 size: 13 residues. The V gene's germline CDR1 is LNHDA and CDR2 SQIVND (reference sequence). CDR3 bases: TGTGCCAGTAGTATCAGGGGGCGGTACGAGCAGTACTTC. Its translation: CASSIRGRYEQYF.

CDR3 sequence (DNA): TGTGCCAGCAGCCCCACATCGAGAAACACCGGGGAGCTGTTTTTT. This encodes CASSPTSRNTGELFF. This chain links TRBV7-9 with TRBJ2-2; no definite D call. V lost 5 bases and J 2 bases, leaving 12 bases between the germline ends. Looked up from germline, CDR1 is SEHNR and CDR2 is FQNEAQ (reference sequence). The CDR3 has 15 amino acids.

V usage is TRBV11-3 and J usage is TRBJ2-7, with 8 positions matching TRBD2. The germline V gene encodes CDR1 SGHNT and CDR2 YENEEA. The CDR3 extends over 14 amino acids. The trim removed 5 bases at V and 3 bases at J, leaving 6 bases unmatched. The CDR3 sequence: CASSRSGGGYEQYF. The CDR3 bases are TGTGCCAGCAGCCGCAGCGGGGGAGGCTACGAGCAGTACTTC.

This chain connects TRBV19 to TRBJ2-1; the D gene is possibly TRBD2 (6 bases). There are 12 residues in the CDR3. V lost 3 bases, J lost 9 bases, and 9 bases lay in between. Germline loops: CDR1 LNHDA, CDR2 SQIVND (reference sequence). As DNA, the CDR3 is TGTGCCAGTAGTATCGGGACTCCTGAGCAGTTCTTC. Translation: CASSIGTPEQFF.

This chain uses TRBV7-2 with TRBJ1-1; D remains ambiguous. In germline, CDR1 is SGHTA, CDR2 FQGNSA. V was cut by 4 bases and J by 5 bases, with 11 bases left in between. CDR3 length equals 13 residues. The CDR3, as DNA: TGTGCCAGCAGCTCTTGGTCGGTGACTGAAGCTTTCTTT. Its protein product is CASSSWSVTEAFF.

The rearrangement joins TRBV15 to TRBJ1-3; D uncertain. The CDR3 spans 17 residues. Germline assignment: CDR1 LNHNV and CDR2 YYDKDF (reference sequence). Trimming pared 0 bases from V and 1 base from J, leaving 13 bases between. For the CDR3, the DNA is TGTGCCACCAGCAGAGAGAGAGCACGGCTGTCTGGAAACACCATATATTTT. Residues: CATSRERARLSGNTIYF.

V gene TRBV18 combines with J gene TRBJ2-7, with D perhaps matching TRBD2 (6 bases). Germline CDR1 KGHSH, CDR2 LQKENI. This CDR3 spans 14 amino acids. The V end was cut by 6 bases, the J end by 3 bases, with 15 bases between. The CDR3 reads CASSPPGLSYEQYF. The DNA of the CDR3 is TGTGCCAGCTCGCCCCCGGGACTCAGCTACGAGCAGTACTTC. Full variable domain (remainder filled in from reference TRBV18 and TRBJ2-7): NAGVMQNPRHLVRRRGQEARLRCSPMKGHSHVYWYRQLPEEGLKFMVYLQKENIIDESGMPKERFSAEFPKEGPSILRIQQVVRGDSAAYFCASSPPGLSYEQYFGPGTRLTVT.

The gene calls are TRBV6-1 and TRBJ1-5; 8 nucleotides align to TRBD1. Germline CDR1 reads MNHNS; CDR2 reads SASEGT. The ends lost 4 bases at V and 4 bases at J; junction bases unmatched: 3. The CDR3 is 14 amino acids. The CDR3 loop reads CASSGWTGNQPQHF. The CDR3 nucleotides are TGTGCCAGCAGTGGGTGGACAGGGAATCAGCCCCAGCATTTT.